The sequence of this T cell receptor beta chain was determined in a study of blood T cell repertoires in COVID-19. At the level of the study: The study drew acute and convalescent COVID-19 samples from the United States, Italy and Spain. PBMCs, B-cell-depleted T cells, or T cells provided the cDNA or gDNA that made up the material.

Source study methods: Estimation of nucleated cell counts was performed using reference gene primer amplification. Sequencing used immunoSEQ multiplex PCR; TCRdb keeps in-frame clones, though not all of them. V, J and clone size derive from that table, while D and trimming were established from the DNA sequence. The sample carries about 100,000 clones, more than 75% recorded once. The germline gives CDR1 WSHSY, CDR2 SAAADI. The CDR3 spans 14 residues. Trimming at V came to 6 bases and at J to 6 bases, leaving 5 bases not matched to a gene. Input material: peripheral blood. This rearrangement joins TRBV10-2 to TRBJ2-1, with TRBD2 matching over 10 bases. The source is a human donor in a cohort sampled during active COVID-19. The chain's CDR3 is CASSPGLAINEQFF. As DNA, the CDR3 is TGCGCCAGCAGCCCGGGACTAGCGATCAATGAGCAGTTCTTC.